Given below is one T cell receptor (beta chain) in context. No antigen is known for it. No per-base quality is available; no much larger clone lies one base away. This entry comes from a study of OX40 agonist ivuxolimab in advanced cancers. Context from the whole study: Ivuxolimab was a fully human IgG2 agonistic monoclonal antibody targeting the costimulatory receptor OX40 (CD134). Intravenous ivuxolimab was administered to patients every 2 weeks at six dose levels: 0.01, 0.1, 0.3, 1.5, 3 and 10 mg/kg. Of the roughly 52 patients in dose escalation, about 20 had hepatocellular carcinoma, some 15 had melanoma, 9 had renal cell carcinoma and 9 had head and neck cancer. The dose-escalation cohort was almost 85% male with a mean age of roughly 60 years, ranging from roughly 20 to 85. Patients were allowed to have had prior anti-PD-1, anti-PD-L1 or anti-CTLA-4 therapy, and approximately 40% of the dose-escalation patients had been treated with checkpoint inhibitors. Partial responses occurred in three dose-escalation patients, of whom one had hepatocellular carcinoma and two had cutaneous melanoma. The purpose of peripheral TCRbeta sequencing was to test whether ivuxolimab changed TCR sequence diversity and led to clonal T-cell expansion. The paper describes the monotherapy dose-escalation part (N of about 52 patients) of the phase I trial of ivuxolimab.

From a lookup of the germline V gene, CDR1 and CDR2 are SGHVS and FQNEAQ. Taken from cysteine to phenylalanine, the CDR3 has 15 residues. This entry keeps only the CDR3 DNA: 45 bases, framed from base 1. For this chain, trimming is 1 base at the V end and 4 bases at the J end, and the number of junction bases without a gene match is 4. What the authors observed across the whole study: Clonal expansion of both CD4+ and CD8+ blood T cells was observed from baseline to week 6 at doses 0.1 to 3.0 mg/kg. Which antigens the clonally expanded peripheral T cells were specific for was not determined. Low levels of normalized T-cell clonal expansion were also seen in some patients who did not respond. On average, CD8+ T cells showed more expanded clones than CD4+ T cells after ivuxolimab. In the 0.1-3.0 mg/kg groups, partial responders were among the patients with the lowest normalized peripheral clonal expansion, particularly in CD8+ T cells.

Patients with autoimmune disease history or receiving systemic immunosuppression were excluded from the trial. Peripheral blood for TCR sequencing was collected from all dose cohorts at baseline, on cycle 4 day 1, and on cycle 7 day 1. The samples were drawn from a first-in-human, open-label, multicenter phase I dose-escalation trial of ivuxolimab. The trial enrolled adults with locally advanced or metastatic head and neck squamous cell, hepatocellular, melanoma or renal cell carcinoma. Before TCR sequencing, CD4+ T cells and CD8+ T cells from peripheral blood were sorted into separate populations. To sequence the TCRbeta CDR3 region, genomic DNA was isolated from the sorted cells. The immunoSEQ Assay was used for sequencing of TCRbeta CDR3 regions. Sourced from immuneACCESS, this table was stored by TCRdb with only in-frame sequences that have V and J called. A share of the clones is absent; for the studies checked, an unresolved V gene accounts for under half, and the remainder has no known explanation. Counted in this sample were some 80,000 clones; about 92% of them appeared once. Clones ranked in the top ten supply around 4.4% of the sample.

The rearrangement combines TRBV7-8 with TRBJ1-5; 7 junctional bases match TRBD1. Sequences were derived from CD4+ or CD8+ T cells sorted from blood, sampled in a trial of the OX40 agonist ivuxolimab. This TCR came from an adult with an advanced solid tumor such as melanoma, head and neck, liver or kidney cancer. The base sequence is TGTGCCAGCAGCTTAGAGGCAGGGGGTAATCAGCCCCAGCATTTT. This encodes CASSLEAGGNQPQHF.